A few counts support the clone carrying this TCR beta chain. The data are from a study of CD8+CD57+ T cells in acquired aplastic anemia. CDR1 and CDR2 (germline): SGDLS, YYNGEE. Trimming took off 3 bases at V and 2 bases at J, with 6 bases between the two ends. The CDR3 extends over 12 amino acids. The use of genomic DNA as template underpinned the TCR beta VDJ and CDR3 profiling. TCRdb re-called the reads through MiXCR, storing one row per CDR3 protein. Of roughly 200,000 distinct CDR3 sequences listed, approximately 57% were seen once; the top ten hold 25% to 30%. This TCR was recovered from a human donor in good health. The genes are TRBV9 and TRBJ2-7; a possible D gene is TRBD1 (5 bases). Sequencing was performed on sorted CD4+, CD8+, or CD8+CD57+ T cells (not recorded which) from PBMCs. The chain's CDR3 is CASSGTTYEQYF. In DNA, the CDR3 is TGTGCCAGCAGCGGGACAACCTACGAGCAGTACTTC.